These 18 T cell receptor beta chains came from one sample sequenced in a study of CD8+CD57+ T cells in acquired aplastic anemia. Using genomic DNA as the template, TCR beta VDJ and CDR3 profiling was carried out. TCRdb re-analysed the reads in MiXCR, keeping a single row per CDR3 protein. The data contain tens of thousands of distinct CDR3 sequences, 70% of them singletons. Selection for sequencing was limited to patients who had shown CD8+CD57+ cell expansion by flow cytometry. What was sequenced was sorted CD4+, CD8+, or CD8+CD57+ T cells (not recorded which) from PBMCs. The receptors come from a human donor with aplastic anemia.

This clonotype was seen a few times. J is TRBJ2-5 and V is TRBV20-1; D is unclear. V was pared by 3 bases and J by 4 bases, with 12 bases between. The CDR3 extends over 13 amino acids. CDR1 and CDR2 from the germline V gene are DFQATT and SNEGSKA (reference sequence). This CDR3 reads CSARLSSGETQYF. CDR3 in DNA: TGCAGTGCTAGGCTGTCTAGTGGAGAGACCCAGTACTTC.

A single count supports this clonotype. J is TRBJ2-5 and V is TRBV6-1; tentatively, D is TRBD1 (6 bases). The CDR3 loop spans 13 amino acids. Germline lookup yields CDR1 MNHNS and CDR2 SASEGT. The V end was cut by 6 bases, the J end by 2 bases, with 10 bases between. This CDR3 is CASRRQDQETQYF. The CDR3 nucleotides are TGTGCCAGCAGACGACAGGATCAAGAGACCCAGTACTTC.

In nucleotides, the CDR3 is TGTGCCAGCAGGTTAACAGCGGGGGGGCAAGAGACCCAGTACTTC. Translated: CASRLTAGGQETQYF. This chain joins TRBV2 and TRBJ2-5, with 10 bases matching TRBD2. Germline values: CDR1 SNHLY, CDR2 FYNNEI. CDR3 length: 15 amino acids. The V gene end was trimmed by 6 bases and the J gene end by 2 bases; junction bases not matched to a gene: 6.

The V gene is TRBV14, the J gene TRBJ2-7; TRBD1 is a possible D gene (6 bases). Trimming stripped 5 bases from V and 4 bases from J, with 9 bases between. The V gene's germline CDR1 is SGHDN and CDR2 FVKESK. The CDR3 extends over 12 amino acids. In DNA, the CDR3 is TGTGCCAGCAGCGGCAGGGGATACGAGCAGTACTTC. It translates to CASSGRGYEQYF.

The chain employs TRBV9 and TRBJ2-5; 12 bases are shared with TRBD1. The CDR3 loop spans 15 amino acids. After removal of 4 bases from V and 3 bases from J, the junction contained 4 bases not matched to a gene. CDR1 and CDR2 (germline): SGDLS, YYNGEE. The CDR3 region has the DNA TGTGCCAGCAGCATAGGGACAGGGGGCAAAGAGACCCAGTACTTC. Translated, it gives CASSIGTGGKETQYF.

In the case of this clonotype: One junction end does not reproduce the germline sequence, and a read error may be involved. V is TRBV25-1 and J is TRBJ2-2; D remains ambiguous. The germline V gene has CDR1 MGHDK and CDR2 SYGVNS. The length of the CDR3 is 13 residues. The CDR3 is CASQDSLPGELFF. The CDR3 nucleotides read TGTGCCAGCCAAGATTCGCTTCCCGGAGAGCTGTTTTTT.

The chain links TRBV19 to TRBJ1-1; D possibly corresponds to TRBD1 (5 bases). V lost 10 bases and J lost 5, with 17 bases in between. Germline V lookup: CDR1 LNHDA, CDR2 SQIVND (reference sequence). This CDR3 has 13 amino acids. The CDR3 sequence is CATDGAMGTEAFF. The CDR3 nucleotides read TGTGCCACAGACGGGGCGATGGGGACTGAAGCTTTCTTT.

V and J are TRBV10-3 and TRBJ2-7; D remains unclear. The CDR3 is made up of 12 amino acids. Trimming took 3 bases from V and 2 from J, leaving 5 bases between them. In germline, CDR1 is ENHRY, CDR2 SYGVKD. CDR3 loop: CAISDSTYEQYF. The DNA of the CDR3 is TGTGCCATCAGTGATAGTACCTACGAGCAGTACTTC.

This clonotype was seen a single time. The chain is built from TRBV24-1 and TRBJ1-2, with D possibly matching TRBD1 (6 bases). Germline V gene sequence: CDR1 KGHDR, CDR2 SFDVKD. The CDR3 has 13 residues. V lost 3 bases to trimming and J lost 2 bases, with 6 bases between them. The CDR3 region has the DNA TGTGCCACCAGTGATACAGGGAACTATGGCTACACCTTC. Translation: CATSDTGNYGYTF.

The chain is built from TRBV24-1 and TRBJ2-5; 8 bases match TRBD1. Losses at the gene ends were 4 bases for V and 0 bases for J; bases not matched to a gene: 3. The CDR3 length is 15 residues. From germline, CDR1 is KGHDR and CDR2 SFDVKD. The DNA of the CDR3 is TGTGCCACCAGTGACCGGACAGGGTACCAAGAGACCCAGTACTTC. It specifies CATSDRTGYQETQYF.

This clonotype was recorded at least ten times. This rearrangement joins TRBV10-3 to TRBJ1-1; 8 nucleotides line up with TRBD1. After removal of 7 bases from V and 6 bases from J, the junction contained 7 bases not matched to a gene. In germline, CDR1 is ENHRY, CDR2 SYGVKD. The CDR3 runs 13 residues. CDR3 bases: TGTGCCATCATGGTACAGGGGGGACCTGAAGCTTTCTTT. Amino acids: CAIMVQGGPEAFF.

This clonotype was picked up a small number of times. The chain recombines TRBV7-9 with TRBJ1-1; unclear D gene. V shed 2 bases and J shed 10 bases, with 8 bases lying between them. Germline V gene data show CDR1 as SEHNR and CDR2 as FQNEAQ (reference sequence). The CDR3 extends over 11 amino acids. Here the CDR3 reads CASSLTGVAFF. DNA for the CDR3: TGTGCCAGCAGCTTAACCGGGGTAGCTTTCTTT.

The chain has TRBV10-3 and TRBJ1-6, with 7 positions matching TRBD1. The CDR3 has 14 residues. Germline V CDR1 and CDR2: ENHRY, SYGVKD. With V trimmed by 8 bases and J by 0 bases, 1 base remained unmatched. CDR3 region: CAIWTGSYNSPLHF. The CDR3, as DNA: TGTGCCATCTGGACAGGCTCCTATAATTCACCCCTCCACTTT.

This clonotype showed up just once. The chain combines TRBV9 with TRBJ2-5; 8 nucleotides match TRBD2. Germline lookup yields CDR1 SGDLS and CDR2 YYNGEE. The CDR3 has 16 amino acids. J was trimmed by 2 bases and V by 0 bases; bases with no gene match: 6. CDR3 coding DNA: TGTGCCAGCAGCGTAGGAAACGGGGGGGGACAAGAGACCCAGTACTTC. This encodes CASSVGNGGGQETQYF.

V usage is TRBV20-1 and J usage is TRBJ2-7, with 11 bases lining up with TRBD1. V was clipped by 6 bases and J by 5 bases; unmatched bases: 6. CDR3 length: 13 amino acids. Germline V gives CDR1 DFQATT, CDR2 SNEGSKA (reference sequence). The DNA for the CDR3 is TGCAGTGCCCGACGGGACAGGGGGGACGAGCAGTACTTC. Residues: CSARRDRGDEQYF.

This clonotype was seen a handful of times. This chain links TRBV20-1 with TRBJ2-7; D gene uncertain. Germline V gives CDR1 DFQATT, CDR2 SNEGSKA (reference sequence). The V gene lost 6 bases and the J gene lost 3 bases, with 6 bases spanning the gap. The CDR3 covers 10 residues. The CDR3 DNA reads as TGCAGTGCCTTTGACTACGAGCAGTACTTC. It yields the protein CSAFDYEQYF.

The gene calls are TRBV20-1 and TRBJ1-2; 7 nucleotides line up with TRBD1. The V and J ends lost 5 bases and 3 bases, in that order; junction bases with no gene match: 3. There are 12 residues in the CDR3. Germline CDR1 and CDR2: DFQATT and SNEGSKA (reference sequence). CDR3 sequence (DNA): TGCAGTGCTCCCGGGACAGACTATGGCTACACCTTC. As protein: CSAPGTDYGYTF.

The chain has TRBV19 and TRBJ2-5; a weak D match, TRBD2 (7 bases). Germline lookup yields CDR1 LNHDA and CDR2 SQIVND (reference sequence). The CDR3 is made up of 12 amino acids. Between the trimmed V and J ends, which lost 8 bases and 5 bases, there was a span of 12 bases. CDR3 in amino acids: CASSEGGETQYF. In DNA form, the CDR3 reads TGTGCCAGTTCCGAGGGGGGGGAGACCCAGTACTTC.